This TCR beta chain appears in the sequencing data of a study of beta chain features in type 1 diabetes. Germline loops: CDR1 SEHNR, CDR2 FQNEAQ (reference sequence). This CDR3 region has 12 residues. Germline trimming cut 5 bases from V and 4 bases from J; bases unmatched to any gene: 2. Of the isolated RNA, all was reverse transcribed, and so the sequenced material was expressed TCRB transcripts. Assay: immunoSEQ multiplex PCR; the TCRdb copy retains only in-frame clones and omits some. The data contain under 900,000 clones, 15% to 20% of them seen just once; the ten biggest clones take up 0.02% to 0.025%. This clone was found once.

The J gene is TRBJ2-7, the V gene TRBV7-9, with 7 bases identical to TRBD1. The sequencing sample was made of naive CD4+ T cells from blood. The clonotype originates from a woman younger than 30 in good health. DNA of the CDR3: TGTGCCAGCAGCAAGACAGGGTACGAGCAGTACTTC. Encoded protein: CASSKTGYEQYF.